This entry features one T cell receptor beta chain sequence. The antigen is not known. This sample is drawn from a study of T-cell memory formation after mild COVID-19. The CDR3 spans 12 residues. Losses at the gene ends were 6 bases for V and 7 bases for J; bases not matched to a gene: 6. Germline V gene data show CDR1 as DFQATT and CDR2 as SNEGSKA (reference sequence). Study conclusions and caveats: The CD4+ clones that contracted clustered mainly within CM and EM, and the CD8+ clones concentrated in EMRA. A second wave expanding day 15 to 37 was CD4+-biased; contracting clones were balanced.

With constant-segment primers, 5'RACE yielded cDNA libraries of TCR alpha and TCR beta that carried sample barcodes and UMIs. TCRdb analysed the 5' RACE reads with MiXCR anew, one entry per CDR3 protein. The sample lists 250,000 to 300,000 distinct CDR3 sequences; 15% to 20% were seen once. This receptor was obtained from a man aged 18 to 30 who had mild COVID-19 (a few samples of this study predate the infection). Cell type and time point are not known. Sequences were obtained from PBMCs or a T cell subset sorted from them (not recorded which). The V gene is TRBV20-1, the J gene TRBJ1-5; TRBD1 agrees at 7 bases. CDR3 amino acids: CSARDSLQPQHF. CDR3 sequence (DNA): TGCAGTGCGCGGGACAGTCTCCAGCCCCAGCATTTT.